This T cell receptor beta chain was captured by sequencing in a study of T cells in Graves' hyperthyroidism and ophthalmopathy. The source material, RNA transcripts, was used to amplify TCR beta CDR3 regions. Carried out on the TCR CDR3, a first-round RT-PCR used the HTBI primer set. TCRdb re-derived calls from the multiplex PCR reads in MiXCR, one entry per CDR3 protein. Here the sample spans some 770,000 distinct CDR3 sequences, less than 20% being singletons. Details on this clonotype: Its antigen is not identified.

Findings and caveats of the study: Through a model of 13 V-J features, ophthalmopathy was separated from stable hyperthyroidism. Among clonotypes expanded in thyroid above 0.001, most were also found in blood. Before onset, ophthalmopathy was predicted by the model a median around 6 months earlier.

The ends were cut back, 4 bases at V and 2 bases at J, with 7 bases in the middle. Germline-derived CDR1 and CDR2 are DFQATT and SNEGSKA (reference sequence). The CDR3 runs 12 residues. This sequence originates from a man younger than 35 with Graves' hyperthyroidism. Sequencing used blood. The V gene is TRBV20-1, the J gene TRBJ2-3; TRBD1 is a possible D gene (5 bases). The CDR3 region is CSAIRDTDTQYF. The DNA for the CDR3 is TGCAGTGCTATCAGGGACACAGATACGCAGTATTTT.